The source of this T cell receptor beta chain is a study of CD4 T cells in relation to SARS-CoV-2 and coronaviruses. Trimming took 1 base from V and 4 from J, leaving 5 bases between them. CDR3 length equals 13 residues. The germline gives CDR1 MNHNS, CDR2 SASEGT. Generated by immunoSEQ multiplex PCR, the TCRdb table keeps only in-frame clones and is missing some. This table has around 54,000 clones, 92% appearing once. The genes are TRBV6-1 and TRBJ1-5, with D tentatively TRBD1 (5 bases). Sequences were obtained from naive CD4+ T cells from PBMCs. The subset denotes: naive CD4+ T cells isolated by negative enrichment. This clonotype was obtained from an adult with COVID-19. For the CDR3, the DNA is TGTGCCAGCAGTGAAGGGGGGAATCAGCCCCAGCATTTT. The encoded protein is CASSEGGNQPQHF.